This T cell receptor (beta chain) emerged from a study of spatial heterogeneity in lung cancer. This clonotype is medium-sized. Its matching antigen is unknown. Per germline, CDR1 KGHSH and CDR2 LQKENI. With 4 bases removed from V and 1 base from J, the gap between germline ends came to 12 bases. This CDR3 has 15 amino acids. General study findings and limits: Detection of ubiquitous tumor TCRs in blood was higher at resection than follow-up.

MiXCR, applied by TCRdb to the 5' RACE reads, yields one record per CDR3 protein. The sample has some 21,000 distinct CDR3 sequences, around 4.3% seen once. Specified time point: sample taken at primary tumor resection. Whole RNA was taken from tumor, nontumor lung or frozen PBMC; it was then sequenced unsorted. V usage is TRBV18 and J usage is TRBJ2-3; no definite D call. Sequenced material: PBMCs, taken at surgery. The sequence came from a male donor with early-stage non-small cell lung cancer. The CDR3 spells CASSQFQQGTDTQYF. The CDR3 DNA sequence: TGTGCCAGCTCACAGTTTCAGCAAGGCACAGATACGCAGTATTTT.